These 29 T cell receptor beta chains were all obtained from the same sample, sequenced in a study of neurological immune-mediated disorders (dated by TCRdb to about 2019). The receptor library was made with 5' RACE. The reads were generated on an Illumina HiSeq 2500. TCRdb cleaned the public reads at Q25 with fastp, built clones with MiXCR and kept in-frame beta chains. Duplicate CDR3 protein sequences are folded into a single record with the most common DNA and genes. The sample profile shows about 35,000 distinct CDR3 sequences; 3.5% to 4% of them were found once. Around 2% of the sample is taken by the ten largest. Sample: PBMCs. All receptors come from a man aged 25-40 years with multiple sclerosis.

The sample holds many counts of this clonotype. The rearrangement joins TRBV7-8 to TRBJ1-6, with D unclear. Germline V CDR1 and CDR2: SGHVS, FQNEAQ. The CDR3 sequence is 17 residues long. Trimming stripped 5 bases from V and 7 bases from J, with 21 bases between. The CDR3 spells CASSPAMPQPENSPLHF. The CDR3 DNA follows: TGTGCCAGCAGCCCGGCAATGCCCCAGCCCGAAAATTCACCCCTCCACTTT.

In this sample, this clonotype turned up a few times. This chain's CDR3 is CASSLVGTPPEAFF. The DNA of the CDR3 is TGTGCCAGCAGCTTAGTTGGGACACCCCCGGAGGCTTTCTTT. The J gene is TRBJ1-1, the V gene TRBV7-2; the D gene is possibly TRBD1 (6 bases). Trimming cost V 1 base and J 11 bases, with 17 bases left between them. Germline V lookup: CDR1 SGHTA, CDR2 FQGNSA. There are 14 residues in the CDR3.

This clonotype was observed many times. The V call is TRBV12-3 or TRBV12-4, the J call TRBJ2-5; D is unresolved. The CDR3 extends over 12 amino acids. V was clipped by 8 bases and J by 1 base, with 8 bases between them. For the CDR3, the DNA is TGTGCCAGCGCAAAGATCCAAGAGACCCAGTACTTC. It is translated as CASAKIQETQYF.

This clonotype has ten or more counts. The J gene is TRBJ2-3, the V gene TRBV5-1; TRBD2 matches 7 bases. This CDR3 is built from 15 residues. J gave up 2 bases and V 4 bases, and 7 bases lay outside the gene matches. The germline V gene has CDR1 SGHRS and CDR2 YFSETQ. CDR3 loop: CASSTSGATTDTQYF. In DNA form, the CDR3 reads TGCGCCAGCAGCACCAGCGGGGCGACCACAGATACGCAGTATTTT. Drawing the rest from reference TRBV5-1 and TRBJ2-3, the complete variable domain is KAGVTQTPRYLIKTRGQQVTLSCSPISGHRSVSWYQQTPGQGLQFLFEYFSETQRNKGNFPGRFSGRQFSNSRSEMNVSTLELGDSALYLCASSTSGATTDTQYFGPGTRLTVL.

This clonotype was seen ten or more times. This chain joins TRBV10-3 and TRBJ2-3; D is ambiguous. The CDR3 extends over 14 amino acids. Germline V gives CDR1 ENHRY, CDR2 SYGVKD. Trimming shortened V by 3 bases and J by 4 bases, and 11 bases separated the two germline ends. As DNA, the CDR3 is TGTGCCATCAGTGACCCACTGTCCCCAGATACGCAGTATTTT. Translating gives CAISDPLSPDTQYF.

This clonotype was seen at least ten times. The gene calls are TRBV29-1 and TRBJ1-1; D is unclear. Trimming stripped 0 bases from V and 3 bases from J, with 14 bases between. The CDR3 covers 15 residues. Per germline, CDR1 SQVTM and CDR2 ANQGSEA. The CDR3 loop reads CSVEDRPGRDTEAFF. CDR3 in DNA: TGCAGCGTTGAAGATCGCCCCGGGAGGGACACTGAAGCTTTCTTT.

This clonotype came up many times. Compared with germline, one end of the junction differs, possibly owing to a read error. Written as DNA, the CDR3 is TGTGCCAGCAGCTTAGCGGGGGATAGCAATCAGCCCCAGAATTTT. Its translation: CASSLAGDSNQPQNF. The chain joins TRBV7-9 to TRBJ1-5; D is possibly TRBD1 (5 bases). The CDR3 length is 15 residues. Germline loops: CDR1 SEHNR, CDR2 FQNEAQ (reference sequence).

This clonotype has a count of ten or more. The rearrangement joins TRBV7-8 to TRBJ2-1; either TRBD1 or TRBD2 may fit D (6 bases each). CDR3 size: 15 residues. V shed 5 bases and J shed 3 bases, with 14 bases lying between them. Germline CDR1 reads SGHVS; CDR2 reads FQNEAQ. The CDR3 sequence is CASSTRRGDYNEQFF. Written as DNA, the CDR3 is TGTGCCAGCAGCACAAGGAGGGGGGACTACAATGAGCAGTTCTTC.

This clonotype was found many times. The rearrangement uses TRBV14 and TRBJ2-3; TRBD2 is a possible D gene (6 bases). Trimming removed 1 base at V and 5 bases at J, with 13 bases between. Germline V lookup: CDR1 SGHDN, CDR2 FVKESK. The CDR3 is 15 amino acids. The DNA of the CDR3 is TGTGCCAGCAGCCAAGTGCGCGGGGTCGAAGATACGCAGTATTTT. Translated, it gives CASSQVRGVEDTQYF. The full variable domain, rest sourced from reference TRBV14 and TRBJ2-3, is EAGVTQFPSHSVIEKGQTVTLRCDPISGHDNLYWYRRVMGKEIKFLLHFVKESKQDESGMPNNRFLAERTGGTYSTLKVQPAELEDSGVYFCASSQVRGVEDTQYFGPGTRLTVL.

This clonotype occurred many times. This chain joins TRBV10-2 and TRBJ2-7, with D perhaps matching TRBD2 (5 bases). Germline values: CDR1 WSHSY, CDR2 SAAADI. The CDR3 has 15 amino acids. V was shortened by 6 bases and J by 0 bases, with 15 bases between the two germline ends. This CDR3 is CASSASTGNSYEQYF. CDR3 in DNA: TGCGCCAGCAGCGCCTCCACGGGAAACTCCTACGAGCAGTACTTC.

This clonotype occurred many times. The rearrangement links TRBV20-1 to TRBJ2-3; D may be TRBD1 (6 bases). V was trimmed by 7 bases and J by 5 bases, leaving 13 bases between them. Germline assignment: CDR1 DFQATT and CDR2 SNEGSKA (reference sequence). This CDR3 has 12 residues. The CDR3 DNA follows: TGCAGTGTCATAAGCAGGGGAGATACGCAGTATTTT. Protein product: CSVISRGDTQYF.

This clonotype has at least ten counts. This chain links TRBV7-2 with TRBJ1-2; 10 nucleotides line up with TRBD1. This CDR3 is 13 amino acids long. Trimming cost V 5 bases and J 7 bases; bases outside gene matches: 4. Germline CDR1 and CDR2: SGHTA and FQGNSA. CDR3 DNA sequence: TGTGCCAGCAGCACCGACAGGGGGCTTGGCTACACCTTC. Translation: CASSTDRGLGYTF.

This clonotype was seen just once. At one end, the junction sequence differs from germline, possibly due to a read error. V and J are TRBV6-5 and TRBJ2-1; no reliable D call. The CDR3 totals 14 residues. From germline, CDR1 is MNHEY and CDR2 SVGAGI. CDR3 residues: CANSYLGTLTEQFF. CDR3 in DNA: TGTGCCAACAGTTACTTGGGAACGCTTACGGAGCAGTTCTTC.

This clonotype was counted ten times or more. This chain joins TRBV12-3 or TRBV12-4 and TRBJ2-2; D remains ambiguous. This CDR3 contains 15 residues. The ends were cut back, 7 bases at V and 0 bases at J, with 12 bases in the middle. CDR3 nucleotide sequence: TGTGCCAGCACCCTGGAGCAGGCGAACACCGGGGAGCTGTTTTTT. Translating gives CASTLEQANTGELFF.

This clonotype was recorded at least ten times. The chain joins TRBV6-6 to TRBJ2-2, with a weak D call TRBD2 (6 bases). The V gene lost 2 bases and the J gene lost 0 bases, with 10 bases spanning the gap. This CDR3 is built from 16 residues. Germline V gene lookup returns CDR1 MNHNY and CDR2 SVGAGI (reference sequence). The CDR3 here is CASSYGGTANTGELFF. CDR3 DNA sequence: TGTGCCAGCAGTTACGGGGGGACCGCGAACACCGGGGAGCTGTTTTTT.

This clonotype was counted ten times or more. CDR3 nucleotide sequence: TGTGCCAGCAGTTACGCAAGCGGGGGGCTCCAAGAGACCCAGTACTTC. Protein sequence: CASSYASGGLQETQYF. The rearrangement uses TRBV6-5 and TRBJ2-5; 9 nucleotides match TRBD2. CDR3 length equals 16 residues. Per the germline V gene, CDR1 is MNHEY and CDR2 is SVGAGI. J lost 1 base, V lost 2 bases, and 5 bases had no gene match.

This clonotype was seen many times. The V call is TRBV5-1, the J call TRBJ1-1; D uncertain. V dropped 2 bases and J dropped 4 bases, with 15 bases sitting between them. The CDR3 consists of 15 residues. Germline-derived CDR1 and CDR2 are SGHRS and YFSETQ. CDR3 region: CASSLRSGTSTEAFF. In DNA, the CDR3 is TGCGCCAGCAGCTTACGTTCCGGCACCAGCACTGAAGCTTTCTTT.

This clonotype has at least ten counts. The chain is built from TRBV6-1 and TRBJ1-1, with 7 positions matching TRBD1. V shed 1 base and J 1 base; nucleotides not matched to a gene: 6. CDR3 length: 16 amino acids. From germline, CDR1 is MNHNS and CDR2 SASEGT. The CDR3: CASSEVQGTANTEAFF. Here the CDR3 DNA reads TGTGCCAGCAGTGAAGTACAAGGGACAGCGAACACTGAAGCTTTCTTT.

This clonotype appeared many times. The V call is TRBV15, the J call TRBJ2-3; D is ambiguous. Germline V CDR1 and CDR2: LNHNV, YYDKDF (reference sequence). The V end lost 3 bases, the J end lost 3 bases, and 7 bases lay between the germline ends. The length of the CDR3 is 13 residues. CDR3: CATSRAGTDTQYF. The CDR3 nucleotides are TGTGCCACCAGCAGGGCAGGAACAGATACGCAGTATTTT.

The chain joins TRBV29-1 to TRBJ2-3, with D maybe TRBD1 (5 bases). V lost 6 bases, J lost 0 bases, and 13 bases lay in between. The CDR3 sequence is 14 residues long. Germline values: CDR1 SQVTM, CDR2 ANQGSEA. The CDR3 nucleotides read TGCAGCGTCGATCCCGACAGAAGCACAGATACGCAGTATTTT. Translated: CSVDPDRSTDTQYF.

This clonotype appeared many times. This chain joins TRBV12-3 or TRBV12-4 and TRBJ2-2, with D possibly being TRBD1 (5 bases). The V and J ends lost 6 bases and 2 bases respectively, with 10 bases between them. The CDR3 loop spans 14 amino acids. CDR3 nucleotide sequence: TGTGCCAGCAGGCGACAGACAAACACCGGGGAGCTGTTTTTT. Translated, it gives CASRRQTNTGELFF.

This clonotype was recorded at least ten times. This chain connects TRBV6-2 or TRBV6-3 to TRBJ1-5; D unclear. Germline loops: CDR1 MNHEY, CDR2 SVGEGT. The ends were cut back, 5 bases at V and 4 bases at J, with 15 bases in the middle. The CDR3 covers 15 residues. The CDR3 here is CASSDPETRNQPQHF. The CDR3 bases are TGTGCCAGCAGTGACCCGGAGACCCGGAATCAGCCCCAGCATTTT.

This clonotype has a handful of counts. At one end the junction does not follow the germline gene, possibly because of a read error. V usage is TRBV18 and J usage is TRBJ1-5; D remains ambiguous. This CDR3 is 10 amino acids long. Germline V gene data show CDR1 as KGHSH and CDR2 as LQKENI. The CDR3 loop reads CASSPEPQNF. The DNA for the CDR3 is TGTGCCAGCTCACCAGAGCCCCAGAATTTT.

This clonotype was seen repeatedly, ten times or more. DNA for the CDR3: TGTGCCACCAGTGACCAGACAGGGGGGATAGAAGAGCAGTACTTC. Amino acid sequence: CATSDQTGGIEEQYF. The chain employs TRBV24-1 and TRBJ2-7, with TRBD1 identical over 9 bases. The CDR3 is 15 residues long. The V gene's germline CDR1 is KGHDR and CDR2 SFDVKD. V trimming: 4 bases; J trimming: 7 bases; junction bases outside the gene matches: 10.

This clonotype was found many times. This chain links TRBV5-1 with TRBJ1-5, with unresolved D. Trimming pared 0 bases from V and 3 bases from J, leaving 7 bases between. Germline loops: CDR1 SGHRS, CDR2 YFSETQ. The CDR3 contains 14 residues. CDR3 bases: TGCGCCAGCAGCTTGGCTGGATACAATCAGCCCCAGCATTTT. Encoded protein: CASSLAGYNQPQHF.

This clonotype was seen repeatedly, ten times or more. The rearrangement joins TRBV11-3 to TRBJ2-7, with D tentatively TRBD2 (6 bases). This CDR3 comprises 13 residues. Germline CDR1 SGHNT, CDR2 YENEEA. Trimming took 4 bases from V and 3 from J, leaving 10 bases between them. CDR3 region: CASSSGLNYEQYF. For the CDR3, the DNA is TGTGCCAGCAGCTCCGGACTAAACTACGAGCAGTACTTC.

This clonotype has more than one count but fewer than ten. A read error may produce the germline difference seen at one junction end. The chain employs TRBV19 and TRBJ1-5; no reliable D call. CDR3 length: 13 amino acids. Germline-derived CDR1 and CDR2 are LNHDA and SQIVND (reference sequence). In DNA form, the CDR3 reads TGTGCCAGTAGTAAGTCCCTCCGGCAGCCCCAGAATTTT. It encodes CASSKSLRQPQNF. The variable domain in full, with the rest retrieved from reference TRBV19 and TRBJ1-5, is DGGITQSPKYLFRKEGQNVTLSCEQNLNHDAMYWYRQDPGQGLRLIYYSQIVNDFQKGDIAEGYSVSREKKESFPLTVTSAQKNPTAFYLCASSKSLRQPQNFGDGTRLSIL.

The chain couples TRBV20-1 to TRBJ2-7, with unresolved D. V gave up 6 bases and J gave up 5 bases, with 11 bases separating them. The CDR3 consists of 11 residues. Germline CDR1 reads DFQATT; CDR2 reads SNEGSKA (reference sequence). In DNA form, the CDR3 reads TGCAGTGCAAGATCCCCCCACGAGCAGTACTTC. It translates to CSARSPHEQYF.

This clonotype was recorded at least ten times. V usage is TRBV5-1 and J usage is TRBJ1-1; the D is unclear. CDR1 and CDR2 from the germline V gene are SGHRS and YFSETQ. With 1 base removed from V and 2 bases from J, the gap between germline ends came to 12 bases. The CDR3 loop spans 15 amino acids. The CDR3 loop reads CASSLSRDRNTEAFF. CDR3 bases: TGCGCCAGCAGCTTGTCGAGGGATAGAAACACTGAAGCTTTCTTT.